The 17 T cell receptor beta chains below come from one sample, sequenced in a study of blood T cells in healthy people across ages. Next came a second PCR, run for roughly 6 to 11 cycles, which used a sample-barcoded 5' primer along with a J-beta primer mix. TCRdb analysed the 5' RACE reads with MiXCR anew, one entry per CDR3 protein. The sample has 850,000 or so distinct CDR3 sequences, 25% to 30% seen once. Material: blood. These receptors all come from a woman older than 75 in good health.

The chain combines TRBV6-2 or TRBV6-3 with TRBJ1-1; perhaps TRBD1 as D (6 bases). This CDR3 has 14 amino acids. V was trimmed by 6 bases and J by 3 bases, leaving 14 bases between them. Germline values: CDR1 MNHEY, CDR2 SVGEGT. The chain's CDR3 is CASRETGKHTEAFF. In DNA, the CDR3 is TGTGCCAGCAGAGAGACAGGAAAGCACACTGAAGCTTTCTTT.

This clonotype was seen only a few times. CDR3 bases: TGTGCCAGCAGCCCTCGGGACAGGGGGCGGGGAGTGGATGGCTACACCTTC. It yields the protein CASSPRDRGRGVDGYTF. The chain employs TRBV7-9 and TRBJ1-2; TRBD1 matches 12 bases. The CDR3 totals 17 residues. Trimming took 5 bases from V and 6 from J; bases not matched to a gene: 13. Germline CDR1 is SEHNR and CDR2 is FQNEAQ (reference sequence).

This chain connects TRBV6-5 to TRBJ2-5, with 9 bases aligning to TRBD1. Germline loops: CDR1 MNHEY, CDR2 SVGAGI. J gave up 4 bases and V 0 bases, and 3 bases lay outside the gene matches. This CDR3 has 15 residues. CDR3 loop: CASSYSVTGGETQYF. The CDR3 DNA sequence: TGTGCCAGCAGTTACTCTGTGACAGGGGGAGAGACCCAGTACTTC.

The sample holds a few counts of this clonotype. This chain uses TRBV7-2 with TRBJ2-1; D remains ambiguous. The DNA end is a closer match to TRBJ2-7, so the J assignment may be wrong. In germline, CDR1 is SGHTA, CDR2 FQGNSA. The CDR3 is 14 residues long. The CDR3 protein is CASSPQWSYNEQYF. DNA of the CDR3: TGTGCCAGCAGCCCCCAATGGTCCTACAATGAGCAGTACTTC.

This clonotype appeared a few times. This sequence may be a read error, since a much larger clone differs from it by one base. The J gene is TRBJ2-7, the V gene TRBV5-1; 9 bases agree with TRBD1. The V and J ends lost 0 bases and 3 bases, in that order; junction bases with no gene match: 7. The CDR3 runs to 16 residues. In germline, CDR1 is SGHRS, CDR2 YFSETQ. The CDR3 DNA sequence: TGCGCCAGCAGCTTGGAGAGGTCGGGACAGGGCTACGAGCAGTACTTC. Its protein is CASSLERSGQGYEQYF.

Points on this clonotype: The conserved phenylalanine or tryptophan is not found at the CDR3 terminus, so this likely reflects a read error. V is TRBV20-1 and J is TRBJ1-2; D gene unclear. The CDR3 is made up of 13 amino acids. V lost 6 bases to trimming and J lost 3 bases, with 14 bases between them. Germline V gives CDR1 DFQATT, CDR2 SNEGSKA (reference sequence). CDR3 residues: CSAPGARDYGYTL. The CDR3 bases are TGCAGTGCCCCCGGAGCCCGGGACTATGGCTACACCCTC.

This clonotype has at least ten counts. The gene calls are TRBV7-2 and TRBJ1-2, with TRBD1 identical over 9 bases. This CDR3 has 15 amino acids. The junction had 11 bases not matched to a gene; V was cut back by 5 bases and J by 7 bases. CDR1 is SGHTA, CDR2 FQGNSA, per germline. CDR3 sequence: CASSINRDRARGYTF. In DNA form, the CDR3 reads TGTGCCAGCAGCATCAACCGGGACAGGGCACGTGGCTACACCTTC.

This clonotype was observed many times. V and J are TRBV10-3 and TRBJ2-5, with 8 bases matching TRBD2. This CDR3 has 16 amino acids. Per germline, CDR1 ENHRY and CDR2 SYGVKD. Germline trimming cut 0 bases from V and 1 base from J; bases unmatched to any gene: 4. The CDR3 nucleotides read TGTGCCATCAGTGAGTCCCCTAGCGGGCCCCAAGAGACCCAGTACTTC. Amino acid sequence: CAISESPSGPQETQYF.

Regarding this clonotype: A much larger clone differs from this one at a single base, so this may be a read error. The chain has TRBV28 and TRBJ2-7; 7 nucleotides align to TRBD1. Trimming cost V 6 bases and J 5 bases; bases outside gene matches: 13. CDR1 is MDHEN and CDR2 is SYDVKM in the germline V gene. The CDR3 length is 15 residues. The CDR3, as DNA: TGTGCCAGCAGCCCATTAGGGACAGAGAGAAACGAGCAGTACTTC. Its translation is CASSPLGTERNEQYF. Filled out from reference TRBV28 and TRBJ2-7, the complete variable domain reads DVKVTQSSRYLVKRTGEKVFLECVQDMDHENMFWYRQDPGLGLRLIYFSYDVKMKEKGDIPEGYSVSREKKERFSLILESASTNQTSMYLCASSPLGTERNEQYFGPGTRLTVT.

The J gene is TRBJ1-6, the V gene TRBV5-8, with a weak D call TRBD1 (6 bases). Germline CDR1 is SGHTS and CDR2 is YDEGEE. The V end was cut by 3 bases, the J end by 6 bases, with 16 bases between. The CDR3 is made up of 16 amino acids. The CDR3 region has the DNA TGTGCCAGCAGCTCTAATATAGGACAGATTAATTCACCCCTCCACTTT. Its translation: CASSSNIGQINSPLHF. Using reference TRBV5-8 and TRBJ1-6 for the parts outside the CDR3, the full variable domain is EAGVTQSPTHLIKTRGQQATLRCSPISGHTSVYWYQQALGLGLQFLLWYDEGEERNRGNFPPRFSGRQFPNYSSELNVNALELEDSALYLCASSSNIGQINSPLHFGNGTRLTVT.

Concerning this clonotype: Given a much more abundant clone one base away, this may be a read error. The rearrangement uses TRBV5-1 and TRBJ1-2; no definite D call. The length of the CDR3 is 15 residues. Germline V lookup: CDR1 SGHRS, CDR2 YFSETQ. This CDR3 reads CASSPPSAGNCGYTF. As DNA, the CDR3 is TGCGCCAGCAGCCCGCCTAGTGCAGGCAACTGTGGCTACACCTTC.

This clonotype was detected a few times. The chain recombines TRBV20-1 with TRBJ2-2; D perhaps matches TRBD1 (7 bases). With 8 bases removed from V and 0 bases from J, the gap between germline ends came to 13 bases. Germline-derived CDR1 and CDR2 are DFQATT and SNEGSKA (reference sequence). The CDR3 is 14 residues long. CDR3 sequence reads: CSTTGDSNTGELFF. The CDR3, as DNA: TGCAGTACAACAGGGGACTCGAACACCGGGGAGCTGTTTTTT.

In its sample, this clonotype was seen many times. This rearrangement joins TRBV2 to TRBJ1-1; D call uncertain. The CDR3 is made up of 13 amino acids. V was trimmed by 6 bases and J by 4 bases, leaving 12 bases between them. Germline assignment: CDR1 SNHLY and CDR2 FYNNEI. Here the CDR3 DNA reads TGTGCCAGCAGGCTACGTGAGGGCACTGAAGCTTTCTTT. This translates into CASRLREGTEAFF.

The CDR3 DNA reads TGCAGCATGGAGGGGGCCACCAGGAATGAGCAGTTCTTC. Translation: CSMEGATRNEQFF. The chain joins TRBV29-1 to TRBJ2-1, with D possibly matching TRBD1 (7 bases). The V end lost 8 bases, the J end lost 7 bases, and 18 bases lay between the germline ends. Germline V gene lookup returns CDR1 SQVTM and CDR2 ANQGSEA. This CDR3 comprises 13 residues.

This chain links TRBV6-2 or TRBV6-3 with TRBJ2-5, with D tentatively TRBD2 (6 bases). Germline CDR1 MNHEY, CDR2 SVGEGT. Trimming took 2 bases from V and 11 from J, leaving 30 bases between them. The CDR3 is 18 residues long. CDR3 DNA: TGTGCCAGCAGTTACCCTGGAAGTAAGACAACGCGGGGAGGAGAGCAGTACTTC. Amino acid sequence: CASSYPGSKTTRGGEQYF.

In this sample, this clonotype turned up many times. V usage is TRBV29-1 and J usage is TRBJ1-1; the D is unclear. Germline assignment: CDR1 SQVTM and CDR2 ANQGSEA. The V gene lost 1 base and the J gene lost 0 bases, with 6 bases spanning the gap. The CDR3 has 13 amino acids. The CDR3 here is CSVEGGMNTEAFF. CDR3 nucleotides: TGCAGCGTTGAAGGGGGAATGAACACTGAAGCTTTCTTT.

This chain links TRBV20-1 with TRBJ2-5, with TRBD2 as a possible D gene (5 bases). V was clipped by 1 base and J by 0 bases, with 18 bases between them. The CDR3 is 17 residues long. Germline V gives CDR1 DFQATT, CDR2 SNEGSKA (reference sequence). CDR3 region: CSARVSPVEDYQETQYF. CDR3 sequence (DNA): TGCAGTGCTAGAGTTTCCCCCGTGGAGGACTACCAAGAGACCCAGTACTTC.